This T cell receptor (beta chain) came from a study of blood T cells in healthy people across ages (dated by TCRdb to between 2014 and 2017). With respect to the entire study: Template switching captured roughly one uniquely barcoded TCR beta cDNA molecule per two T cells in model experiments. The study measured age-related changes in TCR beta repertoire diversity using deep sequencing normalized with unique cDNA molecular identifiers. Four age groups were formed from the donors: young (average approximately 15 years), middle-aged (approximately 42), aged (roughly 58) and long-lived (around 82). To avoid experimental bias, donors of different ages were spread randomly across the sequencing lanes. Using the same blood draw, the study looked at two additional independent replicas of 1 million unique cDNA reads for two donors, one aged 18 to 30 and the other aged 80 or older.

About this clonotype: Its antigen remains undetermined. No much larger clonotype is one base removed from it; base qualities were not supplied.

Libraries were made using 5' RACE. Instrument on record: Illumina HiSeq 2500. The second PCR ran for about 7 to 11 cycles and used a J-beta primer mix along with a sample-barcoded 5' primer. A template-switch 5' adaptor carrying 12 random nucleotides introduced a unique molecular identifier onto each TCR beta cDNA molecule. Each sample yielded at least 3 million CDR3-containing paired-end reads. First-strand cDNA synthesis was performed from all RNA using the Mint cDNA synthesis kit, with priming by a TRBC-specific oligonucleotide. Following uracil-DNA glycosylase treatment, a first 18-cycle PCR with universal primers M1SS and BC2_uni_R was performed on all cDNA. In the authors' own workflow: Normalization of each sample was performed by random selection of 1 million high-quality reads, each carrying a distinct molecular identifier. Instead of being binned into consensus sequences, reads with shared molecular identifiers were discarded. MiTCR, with a Q25 quality threshold and the strictest error-elimination algorithm, was used for CDR3 identification, clonotype clustering and error correction. A nonparametric unseen species model with Euler transformation was used to estimate lower-bound total TCR beta diversity. TCRdb reanalyzed the raw reads on its own, using fastp at Q25 for trimming and MiXCR for clone calling, and kept in-frame beta chains. Merged by CDR3 protein, the rows form single entries marked with the most common genes and DNA. These V and J calls originate from TCRdb's pipeline instead of the authors' own analysis. The sample includes over 950,000 distinct CDR3 sequences, with 35% to 45% observed a single time. Of the sample, around 13% is held by the ten largest clones.

Broader findings and caveats from the paper: Donor CMV infection status was unknown, potentially confounding age-related changes in expanded clonotypes. Estimates of total diversity based on one million sequenced T cells were considered lower bounds and underestimates. The percentage of naive T cells measured by flow cytometry correlated strongly with observed TCR beta diversity. Bulk unsorted PBMC profiling prevented conclusive comparison of naive and antigen-experienced compartments. Compared with the aged group, the long-lived group had more naive CD4+ T cells, fewer expanded clones and increased TCR diversity, suggesting age selection. Observed TCR beta diversity per million T cells fell roughly linearly with age, and a significant reduction was already apparent by age around 44.

Systemically healthy Caucasian individuals from Russia, some 40 in total and aged roughly 6 to 95 years, were included as donors. Around 9.8 milliliters of peripheral blood were collected from each donor into EDTA-treated Vacutainer tubes. Ficoll-Paque density-gradient centrifugation was used to isolate PBMCs, with at least 7 million per sample. Trizol reagent was used to extract total RNA from PBMCs, with at least 6 micrograms per sample. For every donor, an aliquot of PBMCs went through flow cytometry to measure the percentages of naive CD45RAhigh/CD27high T cells. The CDR3 goes from the cysteine to the phenylalanine over 15 residues. CDR3 DNA only is kept here, 45 bases in frame from base 1. V sheds 2 bases and J sheds 1 base, leaving 12 bases between their ends. CDR1 and CDR2 (SGHRS, YFSETQ) derive from the germline V gene.

Sequenced sample: blood. The chain is made from TRBV5-1 and TRBJ2-5, with TRBD1 perhaps the D gene, on 6 matching bases. The TCR sequence derives from a man younger than 30 in good health. The DNA sequence follows: TGCGCCAGCAGCTTCTGCGTGGACAGCCAAGAGACCCAGTACTTC. Its protein product is CASSFCVDSQETQYF. This CDR3, with the reference TRBV5-1 and TRBJ2-5 proteins standing in past its ends, gives the full variable domain KAGVTQTPRYLIKTRGQQVTLSCSPISGHRSVSWYQQTPGQGLQFLFEYFSETQRNKGNFPGRFSGRQFSNSRSEMNVSTLELGDSALYLCASSFCVDSQETQYFGPGTRLLVL.